These 20 T cell receptor beta chains came from one sample sequenced in a study of shared clonotypes between healthy human individuals. The naive CD8 fraction comprised CD45RO-negative cells positively selected for CCR7 and excluded terminally differentiated effector memory CD45RA+ cells. The protocol was immunoSEQ multiplex PCR, while the TCRdb copy is restricted to in-frame clones and leaves out a portion. This sample has more than 2 million clones, with approximately 95% found just once. Sequencing was performed on naive CD8+ T cells sorted from blood. Every receptor here comes from a man between 18 and 29 years old in good health.

The rearrangement uses TRBV30 and TRBJ2-3; D is possibly TRBD2 (6 bases). This CDR3 has 15 amino acids. Germline CDR1 and CDR2: GTSNPN and SVGIG (reference sequence). V was trimmed by 5 bases and J by 5 bases, leaving 20 bases between them. The CDR3 region is CAWAHSGTPGDTQYF. The CDR3 nucleotides are TGTGCCTGGGCCCATTCCGGGACTCCGGGAGATACGCAGTATTTT.

V is TRBV30 and J is TRBJ2-7, with no clear D. The CDR3 runs 13 residues. The V and J ends lost 5 bases and 0 bases respectively, with 11 bases between them. The V gene's germline CDR1 is GTSNPN and CDR2 SVGIG (reference sequence). The CDR3 loop is CAWSLPNSYEQYF. The CDR3 DNA sequence: TGTGCCTGGTCTTTACCAAACTCCTACGAGCAGTACTTC.

A note on this clone: The same CDR3 also results from other DNA sequences found in this sample. The gene calls are TRBV18 and TRBJ2-1; D uncertain. V was pared by 1 base and J by 9 bases, with 7 bases between. The CDR3 totals 12 residues. CDR1 is KGHSH and CDR2 is LQKENI in the germline V gene. The CDR3 coding sequence is TGTGCCAGCTCACCACTGGGCGGTGAGCAGTTCTTC. Translation: CASSPLGGEQFF.

This chain connects TRBV11-3 to TRBJ2-1; possible D gene TRBD2, 6 bases. CDR1 and CDR2 from the germline V gene are SGHNT and YENEEA. V was shortened by 2 bases and J by 4 bases, with 9 bases between the two germline ends. This CDR3 contains 14 residues. CDR3 DNA: TGTGCCAGCAGCTTACTCGGGGGTTACAATGAGCAGTTCTTC. Encoded protein: CASSLLGGYNEQFF.

A remark on this clone: Different DNA sequences within this sample yield the same CDR3. This chain uses TRBV27 with TRBJ2-3, with unresolved D. Looked up from germline, CDR1 is MNHEY and CDR2 is SMNVEV (reference sequence). The ends were cut back, 2 bases at V and 3 bases at J, with 6 bases in the middle. The CDR3 spans 13 residues. This chain's CDR3 is CASSLLRTDTQYF. For the CDR3, the DNA is TGTGCCAGCAGTTTACTTCGGACAGATACGCAGTATTTT.

J is TRBJ2-7 and V is TRBV29-1; a possible D gene is TRBD1 (6 bases). The CDR3 extends over 11 amino acids. V was cut by 6 bases and J by 6 bases, with 12 bases left in between. In germline, CDR1 is SQVTM, CDR2 ANQGSEA. The CDR3, as DNA: TGCAGCGTCAACAGGGTAGGCGAGCAGTACTTC. Its protein is CSVNRVGEQYF.

V gene TRBV19 combines with J gene TRBJ1-1; a weak D match, TRBD1 (6 bases). This CDR3 has 17 residues. The V gene's germline CDR1 is LNHDA and CDR2 SQIVND (reference sequence). V gave up 3 bases and J gave up 0 bases, with 17 bases separating them. CDR3 sequence reads: CASSMGTGYGMNTEAFF. The CDR3 DNA is TGTGCCAGTAGTATGGGTACAGGGTACGGGATGAACACTGAAGCTTTCTTT.

V and J are TRBV10-2 and TRBJ2-7, with 11 bases fitting TRBD2. The length of the CDR3 is 14 residues. CDR1 is WSHSY and CDR2 is SAAADI in the germline V gene. The J segment lost 7 bases and the V segment lost 7 bases, leaving 9 bases of the junction unmatched. The CDR3 sequence is CASKMTSGAEEQYF. The CDR3 DNA is TGCGCCAGCAAGATGACTAGCGGGGCTGAAGAGCAGTACTTC.

This chain joins TRBV27 and TRBJ2-7, with 9 bases lining up with TRBD1. This CDR3 has 14 residues. The V and J ends lost 6 bases and 7 bases, in that order; junction bases with no gene match: 10. Germline CDR1 is MNHEY and CDR2 is SMNVEV (reference sequence). Written as DNA, the CDR3 is TGTGCCAGCAGACCCCGGACAGGGACAGGGGAGCAGTACTTC. It is translated as CASRPRTGTGEQYF.

The genes are TRBV27 and TRBJ2-1, with a possible D match to TRBD1 (5 bases). V lost 5 bases and J 4 bases, leaving 9 bases between the germline ends. Germline CDR1 MNHEY, CDR2 SMNVEV (reference sequence). The CDR3 has 13 amino acids. CDR3 sequence reads: CASSVGQYNEQFF. CDR3 bases: TGTGCCAGCAGTGTAGGACAATACAATGAGCAGTTCTTC.

The V and J genes are TRBV28 and TRBJ2-1; no definite D call. The germline gives CDR1 MDHEN, CDR2 SYDVKM. V lost 5 bases, J lost 7 bases, and 9 bases lay in between. The CDR3 length is 12 residues. The CDR3 nucleotides are TGTGCCAGCAGTGGGTCCCGAAATGAGCAGTTCTTC. Translated, it gives CASSGSRNEQFF. Together with reference TRBV28 and TRBJ2-1, the CDR3 gives the full variable domain: DVKVTQSSRYLVKRTGEKVFLECVQDMDHENMFWYRQDPGLGLRLIYFSYDVKMKEKGDIPEGYSVSREKKERFSLILESASTNQTSMYLCASSGSRNEQFFGPGTRLTVL.

This rearrangement joins TRBV4-1 to TRBJ2-7, with D possibly TRBD1 on 6 matching bases. The CDR3 has 16 amino acids. Germline V gene sequence: CDR1 MGHRA, CDR2 YSYEKL. Trimming took 1 base from V and 0 from J, leaving 13 bases between them. CDR3 DNA sequence: TGCGCCAGCAGCCAAGTGTCGACAGGATCCTCCTACGAGCAGTACTTC. It is translated as CASSQVSTGSSYEQYF.

The chain couples TRBV10-3 to TRBJ2-5; 8 bases match TRBD2. The germline V gene encodes CDR1 ENHRY and CDR2 SYGVKD. CDR3 length equals 16 residues. The trim removed 4 bases at V and 5 bases at J, leaving 12 bases unmatched. The CDR3 region has the DNA TGTGCCATCAGTGGCCAAGGGGTAGCGGGGTATGAGACCCAGTACTTC. Protein: CAISGQGVAGYETQYF.

The chain links TRBV27 to TRBJ2-1; D gene uncertain. The ends were cut back, 3 bases at V and 10 bases at J, with 16 bases in the middle. The CDR3 has 14 residues. CDR1 and CDR2 (germline): MNHEY, SMNVEV (reference sequence). CDR3 sequence reads: CASSFTPPSGEQFF. CDR3 coding DNA: TGTGCCAGCAGTTTTACCCCGCCTAGTGGCGAGCAGTTCTTC.

J is TRBJ2-5 and V is TRBV5-1; the D gene is possibly TRBD2 (5 bases). Trimming cost V 1 base and J 2 bases, with 12 bases left between them. The CDR3 runs to 15 residues. The germline V gene encodes CDR1 SGHRS and CDR2 YFSETQ. CDR3 DNA sequence: TGCGCCAGCAGCTTGTTATCTCGGACTCAAGAGACCCAGTACTTC. Protein: CASSLLSRTQETQYF.

V usage is TRBV9 and J usage is TRBJ2-3; D not resolved. The CDR3 is 15 amino acids. The V gene lost 0 bases and the J gene lost 5 bases, with 13 bases spanning the gap. The V gene's germline CDR1 is SGDLS and CDR2 YYNGEE. The DNA of the CDR3 is TGTGCCAGCAGCGTAGGGGCCCAGTTAAGAGATACGCAGTATTTT. The encoded protein is CASSVGAQLRDTQYF. The whole variable domain, filled in from reference TRBV9 and TRBJ2-3, reads DSGVTQTPKHLITATGQRVTLRCSPRSGDLSVYWYQQSLDQGLQFLIQYYNGEERAKGNILERFSAQQFPDLHSELNLSSLELGDSALYFCASSVGAQLRDTQYFGPGTRLTVL.

This chain links TRBV18 with TRBJ2-5, with TRBD1 as a possible D gene (5 bases). Per germline, CDR1 KGHSH and CDR2 LQKENI. V was trimmed by 8 bases and J by 0 bases, leaving 16 bases between them. The CDR3 is made up of 15 amino acids. The CDR3 sequence: CASGAEAYHQETQYF. As DNA, the CDR3 is TGTGCCAGCGGGGCCGAAGCATACCACCAAGAGACCCAGTACTTC.

This chain connects TRBV30 to TRBJ2-3; no firm D call. This CDR3 region has 17 residues. CDR1 is GTSNPN, CDR2 SVGIG, per germline (reference sequence). V was cut by 0 bases and J by 0 bases, with 16 bases left in between. The chain's CDR3 is CAWSVPIYMTSTDTQYF. The CDR3 DNA reads as TGTGCCTGGAGTGTACCCATTTATATGACTAGCACAGATACGCAGTATTTT.

The DNA of the CDR3 is TGTGCCAGTAGTATCGTTCTGGGAGGGAGTGAGCAGTTCTTC. Amino acid sequence: CASSIVLGGSEQFF. The chain couples TRBV19 to TRBJ2-1, with TRBD2 matching over 7 bases. V shed 3 bases, J shed 9 bases, and the junction held 8 bases outside the gene matches. CDR3 length: 14 amino acids. CDR1 LNHDA and CDR2 SQIVND come from the germline V gene (reference sequence).

On this clone itself: The identical CDR3 is also encoded by other nucleotide sequences in the sample. The chain combines TRBV27 with TRBJ2-7; tentatively, D is TRBD1 (5 bases). The V gene's germline CDR1 is MNHEY and CDR2 SMNVEV (reference sequence). This CDR3 comprises 13 residues. The V gene lost 6 bases and the J gene lost 0 bases, with 9 bases spanning the gap. The CDR3 DNA follows: TGTGCCAGCAGAGGGCAGGGCTCCTACGAGCAGTACTTC. Protein: CASRGQGSYEQYF.